The 4 T cell receptor beta chains in this list originate from one sample, sequenced in a study of shared clonotypes between healthy human individuals. Here immunoSEQ multiplex PCR was the method, and the copy in TCRdb shows in-frame clones only, minus some. The profile covers 850,000 to 1,100,000 clones, with roughly 80% appearing a single time and almost 0.9% taken by the ten largest. Sequencing was done on a sample of memory CD4+ T cells from PBMCs. Subset here: CD45RA-negative fraction. These TCRs come from a man between 18 and 35 years old in good health. Some clones in this sample may be carry-over from other donors' samples.

Details on this clone: Other DNA sequences in the same sample also yield this CDR3. V gene TRBV11-3 combines with J gene TRBJ2-5; D remains ambiguous. CDR3 length: 13 amino acids. Trimming removed 1 base from V and 2 bases from J, with 5 bases in between. Germline assignment: CDR1 SGHNT and CDR2 YENEEA. The CDR3 DNA reads TGTGCCAGCAGCTTAGGTGTACAAGAGACCCAGTACTTC. It is translated as CASSLGVQETQYF.

The CDR3 sequence: CASSLNLGGPGEQFF. CDR3 coding DNA: TGTGCCAGCAGCTTAAATCTCGGCGGGCCTGGTGAGCAGTTCTTC. The V call is TRBV7-3, the J call TRBJ2-1; D may be TRBD2 (5 bases). V shed 1 base and J shed 9 bases, with 16 bases lying between them. The germline gives CDR1 SGHTA, CDR2 FQGTGA. The CDR3 has 15 residues.

The gene calls are TRBV5-6 and TRBJ2-5; D is perhaps TRBD1 (6 bases). Per germline, CDR1 SGHDT and CDR2 YYEEEE. The CDR3 runs 14 residues. The germline V and J ends were trimmed by 1 base and 5 bases, with 12 bases remaining between them. The CDR3 loop is CASSLNRVLETQYF. In DNA form, the CDR3 reads TGTGCCAGCAGCTTGAACAGGGTCCTGGAGACCCAGTACTTC.

This chain connects TRBV5-1 to TRBJ2-7; a possible D gene is TRBD1 (5 bases). Trimming stripped 4 bases from V and 2 bases from J, with 16 bases between. CDR1 and CDR2 (germline): SGHRS, YFSETQ. The CDR3 is 15 amino acids. The CDR3 is CASSQRSGHAYEQYF. DNA for the CDR3: TGCGCCAGCAGCCAAAGATCCGGACATGCCTACGAGCAGTACTTC. The full variable domain, its missing parts supplied by reference TRBV5-1 and TRBJ2-7, is KAGVTQTPRYLIKTRGQQVTLSCSPISGHRSVSWYQQTPGQGLQFLFEYFSETQRNKGNFPGRFSGRQFSNSRSEMNVSTLELGDSALYLCASSQRSGHAYEQYFGPGTRLTVT.